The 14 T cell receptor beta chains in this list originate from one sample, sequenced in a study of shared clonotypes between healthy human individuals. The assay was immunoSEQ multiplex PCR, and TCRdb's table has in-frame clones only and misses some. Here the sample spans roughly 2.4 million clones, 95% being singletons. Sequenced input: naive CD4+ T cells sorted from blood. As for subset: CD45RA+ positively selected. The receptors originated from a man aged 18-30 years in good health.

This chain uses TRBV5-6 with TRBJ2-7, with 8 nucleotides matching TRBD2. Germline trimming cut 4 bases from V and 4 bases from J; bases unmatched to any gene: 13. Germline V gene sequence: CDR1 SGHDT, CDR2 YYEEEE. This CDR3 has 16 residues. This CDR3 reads CASSPSGGGIKYEQYF. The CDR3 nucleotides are TGTGCCAGCAGCCCTTCCGGGGGGGGAATTAAGTACGAGCAGTACTTC.

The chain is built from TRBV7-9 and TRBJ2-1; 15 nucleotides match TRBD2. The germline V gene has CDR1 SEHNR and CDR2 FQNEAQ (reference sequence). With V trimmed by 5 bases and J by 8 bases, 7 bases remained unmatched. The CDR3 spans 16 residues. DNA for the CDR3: TGTGCCAGCAGCCTGGGACTAGCGGGAGGATATCATGAGCAGTTCTTC. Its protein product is CASSLGLAGGYHEQFF.

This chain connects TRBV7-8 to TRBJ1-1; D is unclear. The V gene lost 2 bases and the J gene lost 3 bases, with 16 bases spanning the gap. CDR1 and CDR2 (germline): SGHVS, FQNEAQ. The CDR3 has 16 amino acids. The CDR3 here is CASSLYLGKEYTEAFF. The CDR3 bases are TGTGCCAGCAGCTTATATCTAGGGAAGGAGTACACTGAAGCTTTCTTT.

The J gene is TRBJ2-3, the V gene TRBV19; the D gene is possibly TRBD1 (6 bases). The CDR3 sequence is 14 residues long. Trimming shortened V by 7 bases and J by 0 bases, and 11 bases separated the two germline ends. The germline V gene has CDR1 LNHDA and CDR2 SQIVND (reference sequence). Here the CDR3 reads CASKDSASTDTQYF. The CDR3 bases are TGTGCCAGTAAGGACAGCGCTAGCACAGATACGCAGTATTTT.

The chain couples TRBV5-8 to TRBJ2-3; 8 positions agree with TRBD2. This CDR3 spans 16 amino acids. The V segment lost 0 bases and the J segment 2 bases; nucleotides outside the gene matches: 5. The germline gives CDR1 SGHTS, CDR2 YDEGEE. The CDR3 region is CASSLGTGGFTDTQYF. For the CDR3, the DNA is TGTGCCAGCAGCTTGGGAACGGGAGGGTTCACAGATACGCAGTATTTT.

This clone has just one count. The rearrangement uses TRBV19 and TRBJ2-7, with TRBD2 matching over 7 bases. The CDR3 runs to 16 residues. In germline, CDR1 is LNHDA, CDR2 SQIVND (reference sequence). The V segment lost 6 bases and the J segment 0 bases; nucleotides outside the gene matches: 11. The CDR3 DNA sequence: TGTGCCAGTAGACCCCCCGGTCGCGGGAGCTCCTACGAGCAGTACTTC. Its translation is CASRPPGRGSSYEQYF.

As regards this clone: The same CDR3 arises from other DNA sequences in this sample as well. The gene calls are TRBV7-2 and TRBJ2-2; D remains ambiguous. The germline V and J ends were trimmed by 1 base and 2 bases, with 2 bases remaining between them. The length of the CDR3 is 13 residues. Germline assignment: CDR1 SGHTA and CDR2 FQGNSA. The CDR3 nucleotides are TGTGCCAGCAGCTTAGACAACACCGGGGAGCTGTTTTTT. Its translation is CASSLDNTGELFF.

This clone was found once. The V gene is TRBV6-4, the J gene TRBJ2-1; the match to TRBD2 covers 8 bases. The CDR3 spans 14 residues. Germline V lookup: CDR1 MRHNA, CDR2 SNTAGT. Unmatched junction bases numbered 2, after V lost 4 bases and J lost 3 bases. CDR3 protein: CASSVLAGYNEQFF. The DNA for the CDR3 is TGTGCCAGCAGTGTGCTAGCGGGCTACAATGAGCAGTTCTTC.

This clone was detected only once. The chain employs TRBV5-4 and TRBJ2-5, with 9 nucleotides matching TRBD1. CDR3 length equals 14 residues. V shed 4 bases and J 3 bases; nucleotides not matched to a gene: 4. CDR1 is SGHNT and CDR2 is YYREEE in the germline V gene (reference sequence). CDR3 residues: CASSTRDREETQYF. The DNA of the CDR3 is TGTGCCAGCAGCACCCGGGACAGGGAAGAGACCCAGTACTTC. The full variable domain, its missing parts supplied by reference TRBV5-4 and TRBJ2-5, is ETGVTQSPTHLIKTRGQQVTLRCSSQSGHNTVSWYQQALGQGPQFIFQYYREEENGRGNFPPRFSGLQFPNYSSELNVNALELDDSALYLCASSTRDREETQYFGPGTRLLVL.

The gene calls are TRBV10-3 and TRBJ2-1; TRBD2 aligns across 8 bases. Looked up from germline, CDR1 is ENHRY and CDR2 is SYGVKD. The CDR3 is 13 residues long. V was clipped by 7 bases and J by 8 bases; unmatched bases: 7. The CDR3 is CAITHPGGDEQFF. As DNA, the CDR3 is TGTGCCATCACCCACCCCGGGGGGGATGAGCAGTTCTTC.

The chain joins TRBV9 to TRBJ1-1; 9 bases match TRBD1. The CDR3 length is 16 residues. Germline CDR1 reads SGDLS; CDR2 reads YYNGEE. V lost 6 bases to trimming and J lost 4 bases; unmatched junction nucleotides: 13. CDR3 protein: CASNRGGQGPTTEAFF. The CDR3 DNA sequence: TGTGCCAGCAACCGGGGGGGACAGGGTCCGACCACTGAAGCTTTCTTT. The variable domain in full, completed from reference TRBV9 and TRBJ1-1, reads DSGVTQTPKHLITATGQRVTLRCSPRSGDLSVYWYQQSLDQGLQFLIQYYNGEERAKGNILERFSAQQFPDLHSELNLSSLELGDSALYFCASNRGGQGPTTEAFFGQGTRLTVV.

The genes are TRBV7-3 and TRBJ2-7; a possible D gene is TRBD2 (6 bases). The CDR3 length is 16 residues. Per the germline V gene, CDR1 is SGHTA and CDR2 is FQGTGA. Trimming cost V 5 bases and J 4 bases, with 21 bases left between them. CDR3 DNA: TGTGCCAGCAGCCCACTTCCGGGAGTAACGACTTACGAGCAGTACTTC. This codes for CASSPLPGVTTYEQYF.

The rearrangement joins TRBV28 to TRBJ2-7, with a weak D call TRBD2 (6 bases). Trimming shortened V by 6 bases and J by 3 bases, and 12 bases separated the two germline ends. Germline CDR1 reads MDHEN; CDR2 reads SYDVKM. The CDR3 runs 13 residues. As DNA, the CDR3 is TGTGCCAGCAGCCCATGGGGGGACTACGAGCAGTACTTC. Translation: CASSPWGDYEQYF.

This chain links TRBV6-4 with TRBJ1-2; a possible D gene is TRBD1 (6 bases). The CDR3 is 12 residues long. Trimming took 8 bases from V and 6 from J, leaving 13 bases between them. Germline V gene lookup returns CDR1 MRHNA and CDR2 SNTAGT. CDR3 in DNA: TGTGCCAGCCCTACAGGGAAAGATGGCTACACCTTC. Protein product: CASPTGKDGYTF.